This TCR delta chain was sequenced in a study of γδ T cells in repeated Plasmodium falciparum infection. About the research overall: Age- and gender-matched Australian children served as comparison for malaria-exposed Malian children.

Note on this clone: The protein given by TCRdb reflects a much larger clone and differs at residue 17 from this DNA's translation, likely from a read error; the protein shown is the DNA's translation.

The CDR3 has 19 residues. CDR1 is TSWWSYY and CDR2 is QGS in the germline V gene. TCRdb reprocessed the multiplex PCR reads through CATT. This table holds 90,000 to 95,000 delta-chain clones, 0.8% to 1% found once. Vgamma9/Vdelta2+ and Vdelta2-negative gammadelta T cells were flow-sorted from PBMC for bulk sequencing. The V gene call is TRDV1, and the J gene call is absent; whether TRDD3, the table's D call, matches the DNA was not checked. The TCR comes from a pool of human donors (malaria-infected and uninfected, not separated). The sample taken for sequencing was gamma-delta T cells from blood. For the CDR3, the DNA is TGTGCTCTTGGGGAAGATATCTCCGGGATTCCCCCGTACACCGATAAACCCATCTTT. Translation gives CALGEDISGIPPYTDKPIF.